The clone carrying this T cell receptor beta chain was recorded a few times. This entry belongs to a study of blood T cell repertoires in COVID-19. The wider study: The study drew acute and convalescent COVID-19 samples from the United States, Italy and Spain. Sample material is recorded as cDNA or gDNA derived from T cells, B-cell-depleted T cells, or PBMCs.

As originally analysed: Amplifying reference gene primers gave estimates of nucleated cell counts. Data came from immunoSEQ multiplex PCR; TCRdb stores just in-frame clones and leaves some out. V and J calls and clone size follow that table, whereas D and trimming were derived from the DNA. The repertoire holds about 260,000 clones, with 75% to 90% as singletons. The CDR3 is 15 amino acids. Germline CDR1 and CDR2: SGDLS and YYNGEE. V was trimmed by 6 bases and J by 3 bases, leaving 18 bases between them. The origin of this receptor is a man under 40 with active or convalescent COVID-19. The sequencing sample was made of peripheral blood. This chain joins TRBV9 and TRBJ1-2; maybe TRBD1 (6 bases). The CDR3, as DNA: TGTGCCAGCAAACCCTCGACAGGCCGAGACTATGGCTACACCTTC. This translates into CASKPSTGRDYGYTF. Full variable domain (rest looked up from reference TRBV9 and TRBJ1-2): DSGVTQTPKHLITATGQRVTLRCSPRSGDLSVYWYQQSLDQGLQFLIQYYNGEERAKGNILERFSAQQFPDLHSELNLSSLELGDSALYFCASKPSTGRDYGYTFGSGTRLTVV.